A selection of T cell receptor beta chains follows, all from one sample in a study of CD8 T cells in ankylosing spondylitis. TCRdb re-called the 5' RACE reads through MiXCR, storing one row per CDR3 protein. The repertoire holds about 400,000 distinct CDR3 sequences, with 20% to 25% as singletons. Input material: blood, either unsorted or a sorted T cell fraction (not recorded which). These receptor sequences come from a male donor with ankylosing spondylitis. Each CDR3 is given with its conserved first and last residue. D genes are given only for firm matches. The size entry is marked missing in some rows and otherwise reads once, few, many or a size class.

v_gene	j_gene	len	d_gene	abundance	CDR3aa	CDR3nt
TRBV2	TRBJ2-5	10	.	.	CASSEGPQYF	TGTGCCAGCAGTGAAGGACCCCAGTACTTC
TRBV9	TRBJ2-7	14	.	many	CASSVTQGGYEQYF	TGTGCCAGCAGCGTAACCCAAGGGGGCTACGAGCAGTACTTC
TRBV30	TRBJ2-5	16	TRBD2	.	CAWSPRLAGVLETQYF	TGTGCCTGGAGTCCACGACTAGCGGGAGTTCTAGAGACCCAGTACTTC
TRBV12-3/TRBV12-4	TRBJ2-5	11	.	.	CASSLDQTQYF	TGTGCCAGCAGTTTAGATCAGACCCAGTACTTC
TRBV5-1	TRBJ2-1	16	.	.	CASSPGGGTPTSEQFF	TGCGCCAGCAGCCCCGGCGGCGGGACGCCAACGAGTGAGCAGTTCTTC
TRBV5-6	TRBJ2-1	15	TRBD2	.	CASSGGLAERNEQFF	TGTGCCAGCAGCGGGGGACTAGCGGAGAGAAATGAGCAGTTCTTC
TRBV7-9	TRBJ1-1	15	TRBD1	.	CASSNRQGADTEAFF	TGTGCCAGCAGCAACCGCCAGGGGGCGGACACTGAAGCTTTCTTT
TRBV4-1	TRBJ1-5	16	TRBD1	.	CASSQGTGVSNQPQHF	TGCGCCAGCAGCCAAGGGACAGGGGTAAGCAATCAGCCCCAGCATTTT
TRBV4-3	TRBJ2-1	17	TRBD1	.	CASSQGRDRERDNEQFF	TGCGCCAGCAGCCAAGGCCGGGACAGGGAGAGAGACAATGAGCAGTTCTTC
TRBV20-1	TRBJ2-3	16	.	.	CSAHSPDREPFHTQYF	TGCAGTGCTCACAGTCCAGACAGAGAGCCTTTTCATACGCAGTATTTT
TRBV10-1	TRBJ2-2	16	.	.	CASSESSGQGGGELFF	TGCGCCAGCAGTGAGTCATCTGGCCAGGGTGGCGGGGAGCTGTTTTTT
TRBV29-1	TRBJ2-3	15	TRBD1	few	CSVVRDREGTDTQYF	TGCAGCGTTGTGAGGGACAGGGAGGGGACAGATACGCAGTATTTT
TRBV28	TRBJ1-1	16	.	.	CASSPEPIAWMGNAFF	TGTGCCAGCAGCCCGGAGCCTATCGCTTGGATGGGGAACGCTTTCTTT
TRBV27	TRBJ2-1	15	.	few	CASSLMRVTYNEQFF	TGTGCCAGCTCTTTAATGAGGGTAACCTACAATGAGCAGTTCTTC
TRBV18	TRBJ2-1	13	.	.	CASSPPGPREQFF	TGTGCCAGCTCACCACCTGGGCCCCGGGAGCAGTTCTTC